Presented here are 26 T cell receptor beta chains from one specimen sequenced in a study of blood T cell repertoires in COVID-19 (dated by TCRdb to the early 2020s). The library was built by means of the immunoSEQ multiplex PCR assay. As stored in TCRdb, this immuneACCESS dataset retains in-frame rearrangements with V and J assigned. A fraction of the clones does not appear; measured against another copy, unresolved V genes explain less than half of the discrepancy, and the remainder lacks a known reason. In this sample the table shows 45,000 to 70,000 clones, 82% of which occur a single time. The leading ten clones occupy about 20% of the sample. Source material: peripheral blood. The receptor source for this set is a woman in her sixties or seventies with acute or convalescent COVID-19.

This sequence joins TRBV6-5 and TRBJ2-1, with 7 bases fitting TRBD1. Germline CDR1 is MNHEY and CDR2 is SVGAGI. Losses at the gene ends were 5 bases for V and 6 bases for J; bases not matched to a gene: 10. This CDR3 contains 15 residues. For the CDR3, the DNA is TGTGCCAGCAGTCCTGACAGGGCCCCCCGCAATGAGCAGTTCTTC. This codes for CASSPDRAPRNEQFF.

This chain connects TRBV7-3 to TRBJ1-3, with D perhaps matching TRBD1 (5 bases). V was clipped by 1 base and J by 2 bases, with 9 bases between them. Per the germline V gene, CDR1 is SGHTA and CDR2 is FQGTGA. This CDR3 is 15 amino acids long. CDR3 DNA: TGTGCCAGCAGCTTAAATGCAGGGCCTGGAAACACCATATATTTT. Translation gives CASSLNAGPGNTIYF.

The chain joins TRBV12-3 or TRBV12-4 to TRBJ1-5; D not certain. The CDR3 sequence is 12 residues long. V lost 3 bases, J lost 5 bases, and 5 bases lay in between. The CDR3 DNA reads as TGTGCCAGCAGTTTTTCGGATCAGCCCCAGCATTTT. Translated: CASSFSDQPQHF.

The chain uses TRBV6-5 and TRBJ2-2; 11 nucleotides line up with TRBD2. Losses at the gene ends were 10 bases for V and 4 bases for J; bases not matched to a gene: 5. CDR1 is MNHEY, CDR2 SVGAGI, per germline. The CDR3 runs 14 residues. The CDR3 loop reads CAILAGEGTGELFF. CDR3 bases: TGTGCCATACTAGCGGGGGAGGGCACCGGGGAGCTGTTTTTT.

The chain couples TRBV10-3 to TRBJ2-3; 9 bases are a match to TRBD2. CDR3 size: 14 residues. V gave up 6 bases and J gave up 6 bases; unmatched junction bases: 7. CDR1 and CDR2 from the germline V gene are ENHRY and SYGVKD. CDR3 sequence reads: CAIRQAGGQDTQYF. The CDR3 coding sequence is TGTGCCATCAGACAAGCGGGGGGCCAGGATACGCAGTATTTT.

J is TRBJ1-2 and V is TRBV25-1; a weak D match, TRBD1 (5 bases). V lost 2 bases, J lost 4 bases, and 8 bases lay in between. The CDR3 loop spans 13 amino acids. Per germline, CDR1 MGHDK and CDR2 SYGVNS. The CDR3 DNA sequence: TGTGCCAGCAGTGAACTGACAGCCTATGGCTACACCTTC. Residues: CASSELTAYGYTF.

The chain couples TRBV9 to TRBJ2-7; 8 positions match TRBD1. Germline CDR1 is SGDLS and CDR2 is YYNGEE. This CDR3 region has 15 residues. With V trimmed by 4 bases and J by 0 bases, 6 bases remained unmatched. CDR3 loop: CASSRTGRSSYEQYF. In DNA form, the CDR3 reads TGTGCCAGCAGCCGGACAGGGAGGAGCTCCTACGAGCAGTACTTC.

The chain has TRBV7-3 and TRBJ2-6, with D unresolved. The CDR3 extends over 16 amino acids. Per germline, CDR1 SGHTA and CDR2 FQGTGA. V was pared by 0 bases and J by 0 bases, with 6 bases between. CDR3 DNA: TGTGCCAGCAGCTTAACGGGCGTCTCTGGGGCCAACGTCCTGACTTTC. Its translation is CASSLTGVSGANVLTF.

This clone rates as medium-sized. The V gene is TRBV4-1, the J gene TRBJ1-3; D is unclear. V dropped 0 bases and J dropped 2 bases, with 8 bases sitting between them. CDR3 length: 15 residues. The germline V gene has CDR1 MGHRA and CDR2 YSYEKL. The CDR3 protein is CASSQESRAGNTIYF. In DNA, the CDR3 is TGCGCCAGCAGCCAAGAGTCCCGGGCTGGAAACACCATATATTTT.

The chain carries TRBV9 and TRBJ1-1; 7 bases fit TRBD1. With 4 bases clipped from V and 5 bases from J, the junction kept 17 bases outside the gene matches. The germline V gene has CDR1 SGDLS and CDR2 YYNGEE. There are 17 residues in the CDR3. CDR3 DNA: TGTGCCAGCAGCCCGAGGGACAGAGACCCCCGGGGGACTGAAGCTTTCTTT. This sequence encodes CASSPRDRDPRGTEAFF.

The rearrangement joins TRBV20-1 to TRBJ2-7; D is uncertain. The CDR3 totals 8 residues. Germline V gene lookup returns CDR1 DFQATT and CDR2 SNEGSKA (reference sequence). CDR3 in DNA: TGCAGTGCTAGAGATTTGGCAGTC. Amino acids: CSARDLAV.

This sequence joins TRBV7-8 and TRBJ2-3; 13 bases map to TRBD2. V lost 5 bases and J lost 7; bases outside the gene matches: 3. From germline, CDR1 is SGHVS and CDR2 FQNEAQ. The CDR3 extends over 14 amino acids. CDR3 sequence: CASSTSGGANTQYF. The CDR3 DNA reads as TGTGCCAGCAGCACTAGCGGGGGGGCAAATACGCAGTATTTT.

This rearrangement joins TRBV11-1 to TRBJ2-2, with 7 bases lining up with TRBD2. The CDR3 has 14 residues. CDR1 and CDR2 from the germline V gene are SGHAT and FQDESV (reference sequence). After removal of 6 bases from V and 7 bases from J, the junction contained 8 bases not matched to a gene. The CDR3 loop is CASSLAALYGELFF. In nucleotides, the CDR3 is TGTGCCAGCAGTCTAGCGGCCCTTTACGGGGAGCTGTTTTTT. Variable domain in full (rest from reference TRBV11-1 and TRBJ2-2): EAEVAQSPRYKITEKSQAVAFWCDPISGHATLYWYRQILGQGPELLVQFQDESVVDDSQLPKDRFSAERLKGVDSTLKIQPAELGDSAMYLCASSLAALYGELFFGEGSRLTVL.

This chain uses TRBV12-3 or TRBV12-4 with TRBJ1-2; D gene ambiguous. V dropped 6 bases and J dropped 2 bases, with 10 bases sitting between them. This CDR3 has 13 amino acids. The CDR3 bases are TGTGCCAGCAGCTCCGGGGTAAACTATGGCTACACCTTC. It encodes CASSSGVNYGYTF.

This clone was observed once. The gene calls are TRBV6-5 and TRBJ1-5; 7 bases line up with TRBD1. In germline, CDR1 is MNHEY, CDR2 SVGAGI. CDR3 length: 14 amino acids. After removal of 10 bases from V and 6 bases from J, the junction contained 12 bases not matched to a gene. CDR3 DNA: TGTGCCACTCGGCCGGGACAGACTCTTCAGCCCCAGCATTTT. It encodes CATRPGQTLQPQHF.

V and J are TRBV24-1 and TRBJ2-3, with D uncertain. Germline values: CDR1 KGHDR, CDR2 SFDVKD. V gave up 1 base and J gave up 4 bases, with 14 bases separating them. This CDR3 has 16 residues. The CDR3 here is CATSDFQPSSADTQYF. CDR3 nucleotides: TGTGCCACCAGTGATTTTCAACCATCTAGTGCAGATACGCAGTATTTT.

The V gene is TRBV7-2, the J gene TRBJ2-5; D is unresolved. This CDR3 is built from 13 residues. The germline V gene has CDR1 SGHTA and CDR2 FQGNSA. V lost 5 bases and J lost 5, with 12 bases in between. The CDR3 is CASSKVGRETQYF. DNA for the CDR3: TGTGCCAGCAGCAAGGTGGGCCGGGAGACCCAGTACTTC. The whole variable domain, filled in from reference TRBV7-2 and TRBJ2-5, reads GAGVSQSPSNKVTEKGKDVELRCDPISGHTALYWYRQSLGQGLEFLIYFQGNSAPDKSGLPSDRFSAERTGGSVSTLTIQRTQQEDSAVYLCASSKVGRETQYFGPGTRLLVL.

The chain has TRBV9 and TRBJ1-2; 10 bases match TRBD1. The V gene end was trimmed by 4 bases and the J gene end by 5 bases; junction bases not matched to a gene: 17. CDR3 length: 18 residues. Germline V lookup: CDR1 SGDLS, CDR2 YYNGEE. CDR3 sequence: CASSPRLDRGIVGYGYTF. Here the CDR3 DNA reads TGTGCCAGCAGCCCCCGTTTGGACAGGGGGATCGTGGGGTATGGCTACACCTTC.

The CDR3 reads CASSEESSGNTIYF. As DNA, the CDR3 is TGTGCCAGCTCAGAGGAGAGCTCTGGAAACACCATATATTTT. The chain uses TRBV18 and TRBJ1-3; no firm D call. The V and J ends lost 5 bases and 0 bases respectively, with 8 bases between them. Germline values: CDR1 KGHSH, CDR2 LQKENI. The CDR3 contains 14 residues.

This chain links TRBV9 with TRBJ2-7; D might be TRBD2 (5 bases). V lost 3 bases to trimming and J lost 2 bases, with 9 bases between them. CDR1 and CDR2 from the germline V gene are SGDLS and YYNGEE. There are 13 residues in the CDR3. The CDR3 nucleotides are TGTGCCAGCAGCGCGACTACTCCCTACGAGCAGTACTTC. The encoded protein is CASSATTPYEQYF.

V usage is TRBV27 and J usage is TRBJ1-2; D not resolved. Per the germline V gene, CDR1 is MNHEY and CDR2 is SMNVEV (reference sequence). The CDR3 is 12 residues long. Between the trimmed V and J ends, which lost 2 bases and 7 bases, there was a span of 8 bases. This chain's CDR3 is CASSLRGVGYTF. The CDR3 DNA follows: TGTGCCAGCAGTTTACGCGGGGTTGGCTACACCTTC.

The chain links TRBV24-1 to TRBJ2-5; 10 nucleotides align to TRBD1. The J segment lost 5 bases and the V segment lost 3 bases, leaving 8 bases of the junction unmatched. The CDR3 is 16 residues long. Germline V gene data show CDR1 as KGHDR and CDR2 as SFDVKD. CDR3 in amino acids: CATSDESGTGDETQYF. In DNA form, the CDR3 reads TGTGCCACCAGTGATGAATCCGGGACAGGGGATGAGACCCAGTACTTC.

The CDR3 DNA reads as TGTGCCACCAGCAGAGAAGACAGGGGTAATTCACCCCTCCACTTT. Protein: CATSREDRGNSPLHF. The rearrangement uses TRBV15 and TRBJ1-6; 8 bases align to TRBD1. Losses at the gene ends were 0 bases for V and 6 bases for J; bases not matched to a gene: 1. The CDR3 has 15 residues. Germline V gene sequence: CDR1 LNHNV, CDR2 YYDKDF (reference sequence).

CDR3 nucleotide sequence: TGTGCCAGTAGTCGGGGGGGGACAGATACGCAGTATTTT. The encoded protein is CASSRGGTDTQYF. The rearrangement links TRBV19 to TRBJ2-3, with 8 bases aligning to TRBD2. Germline loops: CDR1 LNHDA, CDR2 SQIVND (reference sequence). The length of the CDR3 is 13 residues. Unmatched junction bases numbered 1, after V lost 5 bases and J lost 3 bases.

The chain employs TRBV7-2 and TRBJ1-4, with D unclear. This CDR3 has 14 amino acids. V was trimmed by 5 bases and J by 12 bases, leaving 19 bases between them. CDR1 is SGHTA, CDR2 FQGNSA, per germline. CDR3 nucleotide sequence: TGTGCCAGCAGCCCTGGTAACAGTCTAAACGAACTGTTTTTT. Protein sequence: CASSPGNSLNELFF.

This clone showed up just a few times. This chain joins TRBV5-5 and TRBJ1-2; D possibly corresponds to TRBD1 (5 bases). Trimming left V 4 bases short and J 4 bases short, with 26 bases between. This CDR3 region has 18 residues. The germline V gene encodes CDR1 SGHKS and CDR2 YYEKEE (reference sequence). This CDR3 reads CASSPHPLRQGPTYGYTF. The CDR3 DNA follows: TGTGCCAGCAGCCCCCACCCCTTGAGGCAGGGCCCCACCTATGGCTACACCTTC.